This TCR beta chain was captured by sequencing in a study of early T cells in non-severe SARS-CoV-2 infection. Only a few counts were recorded for this clonotype. Unique molecular identifiers were attached to individual cDNA molecules. TCRdb ran MiXCR on the 5' RACE reads and lists one entry per CDR3 protein. Of tens of thousands of distinct CDR3 sequences listed, over 5% were seen once; the top ten hold less than 9.5%. CDR3 length: 14 amino acids. Germline V gene sequence: CDR1 WNHNN, CDR2 SYGVQD (reference sequence). V was shortened by 6 bases and J by 5 bases, with 13 bases between the two germline ends.

The chain uses TRBV10-1 and TRBJ2-2; a possible D gene is TRBD2 (5 bases). This sequence was found in an adult who was a healthcare worker with PCR-confirmed SARS-CoV-2 infection or an uninfected control (not recorded which). The sample comprised whole blood. Here the CDR3 reads CASSPLGRTGELFF. CDR3 DNA: TGCGCCAGCAGCCCCTTAGGGAGAACCGGGGAGCTGTTTTTT.